Listed below are T cell receptor beta chains from one sample, sequenced in a study of T cells in localized non-small cell lung cancer. Sequencing was performed with immunoSEQ multiplex PCR; in TCRdb, only in-frame clones are kept and a portion is missing. The sample consists of 45,000 to 50,000 clones, around 87% of them appearing once. Specimen: PBMCs, collected before any cancer treatment. The receptors come from a man aged 40 to 69 with stage II lung adenocarcinoma. The CDR3 runs from the conserved cysteine through the conserved F or W. Fields, in order: V gene, clone size, D gene, J gene, CDR3 DNA, CDR3 protein. A D gene is named only where the DNA matches it firmly. A row's size may be missing; if present it is once, few, many or a size class.

TRBV29-1	-	-	TRBJ1-5	TGCAGCGTTCAGAAAGACAATCAGCCCCAGCATTTT	CSVQKDNQPQHF
TRBV19	-	-	TRBJ2-2	TGTGCCAGTAGTATAATGGTCACCGGGGAGCTGTTTTTT	CASSIMVTGELFF
TRBV25-1	-	TRBD2	TRBJ2-3	TGTGCCAGCAGTAAACGGGGGGGCCTTCTTTTCCATACGCAGTATTTT	CASSKRGGLLFHTQYF
TRBV5-8	-	-	TRBJ2-7	TGTGCCAGCAGCCTGGCGATGGACGAGCAGTACTTC	CASSLAMDEQYF
TRBV7-9	few	-	TRBJ1-2	TGTGCCAGCAGCAGACAAGATCGGGGCTACACCTTC	CASSRQDRGYTF
TRBV19	few	TRBD1	TRBJ1-2	TGTGCCAGTAGTTCACAGGGGGCGGCGGGCTACACCTTC	CASSSQGAAGYTF
TRBV11-3	-	TRBD2	TRBJ2-2	TGTGCCAGCAGTCGACTAGCGGGGGGATCCGGGGAGCTGTTTTTT	CASSRLAGGSGELFF
TRBV11-3	few	TRBD1	TRBJ2-1	TGTGCCAGCCTCTCTACCGGGACAGCCTCCTACAATGAGCAGTTCTTC	CASLSTGTASYNEQFF
TRBV6-6	-	-	TRBJ1-1	TGTGCCACCAAAGGACAGCTGAACACTGAAGCTTTCTTT	CATKGQLNTEAFF
TRBV2	-	-	TRBJ1-2	TGTGCCAGCAGCTTGAGAAGGGGCGACTATGGCTACACCTTC	CASSLRRGDYGYTF
TRBV7-3	-	-	TRBJ2-2	TGTGCCAGCAGCTTAGATGGGGTGAACACCGGGGAGCTGTTTTTT	CASSLDGVNTGELFF
TRBV14	-	-	TRBJ1-2	TGTGCCAGCAGCCAAGGCTGGGTATCAGTTGGCTACACCTTC	CASSQGWVSVGYTF
TRBV19	few	TRBD1	TRBJ1-5	TGTGCCACTGGGACAGGGGAAGTCAATCAGCCCCAGCATTTT	CATGTGEVNQPQHF